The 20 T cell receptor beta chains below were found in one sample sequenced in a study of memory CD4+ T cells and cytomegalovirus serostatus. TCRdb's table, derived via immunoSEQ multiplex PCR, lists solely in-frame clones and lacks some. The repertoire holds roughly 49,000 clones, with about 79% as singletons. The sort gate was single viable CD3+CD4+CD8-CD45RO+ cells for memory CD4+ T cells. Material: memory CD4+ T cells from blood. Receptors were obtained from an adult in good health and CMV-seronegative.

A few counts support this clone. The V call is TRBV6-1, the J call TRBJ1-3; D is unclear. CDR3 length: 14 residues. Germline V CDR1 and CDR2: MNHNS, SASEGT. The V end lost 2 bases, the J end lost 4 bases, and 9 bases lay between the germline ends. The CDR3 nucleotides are TGTGCCAGCAGTGAATCGCTCCTAGGAAACACCATATATTTT. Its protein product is CASSESLLGNTIYF.

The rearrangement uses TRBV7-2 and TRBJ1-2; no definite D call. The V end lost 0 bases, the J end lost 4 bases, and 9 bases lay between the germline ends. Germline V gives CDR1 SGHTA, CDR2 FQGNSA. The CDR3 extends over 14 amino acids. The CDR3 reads CASSLAVVGYGYTF. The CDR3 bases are TGTGCCAGCAGCTTAGCGGTAGTTGGCTATGGCTACACCTTC.

This chain's CDR3 is CASRFSTGWSNQPQHF. CDR3 nucleotides: TGTGCAAGTCGCTTCTCAACAGGGTGGAGCAATCAGCCCCAGCATTTT. The chain is built from TRBV12-2 and TRBJ1-5; the DNA was not compared with TRBD1, the D call given in the table. TRBV12-2 is labeled a pseudogene. The CDR3 consists of 16 residues.

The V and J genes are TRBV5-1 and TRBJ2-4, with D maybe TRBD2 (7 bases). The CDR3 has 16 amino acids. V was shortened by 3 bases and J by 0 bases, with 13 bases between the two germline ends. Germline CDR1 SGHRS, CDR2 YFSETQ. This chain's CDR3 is CASSSGEGLAKNIQYF. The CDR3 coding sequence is TGCGCCAGCAGCTCAGGGGAGGGATTAGCCAAAAACATTCAGTACTTC. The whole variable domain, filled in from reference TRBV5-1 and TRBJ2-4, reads KAGVTQTPRYLIKTRGQQVTLSCSPISGHRSVSWYQQTPGQGLQFLFEYFSETQRNKGNFPGRFSGRQFSNSRSEMNVSTLELGDSALYLCASSSGEGLAKNIQYFGAGTRLSVL.

The CDR3 DNA is TGCGCCAGCAGTGGGGATAGGGCCGCTTTCTTT. Protein sequence: CASSGDRAAFF. The chain uses TRBV5-1 and TRBJ1-1; D uncertain. CDR1 is SGHRS and CDR2 is YFSETQ in the germline V gene. The length of the CDR3 is 11 residues. V was cut by 5 bases and J by 11 bases, with 13 bases left in between.

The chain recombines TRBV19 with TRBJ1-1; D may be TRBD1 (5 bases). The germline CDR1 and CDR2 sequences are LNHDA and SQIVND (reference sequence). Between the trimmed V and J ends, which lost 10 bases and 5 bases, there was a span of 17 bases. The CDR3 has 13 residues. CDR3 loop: CATQPQGGTEAFF. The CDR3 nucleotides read TGTGCCACCCAGCCGCAGGGTGGGACTGAAGCTTTCTTT.

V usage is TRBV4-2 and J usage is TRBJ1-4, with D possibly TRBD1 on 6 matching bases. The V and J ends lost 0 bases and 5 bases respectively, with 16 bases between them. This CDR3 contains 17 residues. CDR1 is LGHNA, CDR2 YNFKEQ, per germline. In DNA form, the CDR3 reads TGTGCCAGCAGCCAAGATGTCAGGGGTCGTGCCAATGAAAAACTGTTTTTT. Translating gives CASSQDVRGRANEKLFF.

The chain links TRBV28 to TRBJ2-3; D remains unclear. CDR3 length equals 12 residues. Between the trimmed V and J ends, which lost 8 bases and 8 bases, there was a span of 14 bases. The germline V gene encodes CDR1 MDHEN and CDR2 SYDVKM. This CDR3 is CASLTGSGTQYF. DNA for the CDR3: TGTGCCAGCCTTACTGGTTCGGGTACGCAGTATTTT.

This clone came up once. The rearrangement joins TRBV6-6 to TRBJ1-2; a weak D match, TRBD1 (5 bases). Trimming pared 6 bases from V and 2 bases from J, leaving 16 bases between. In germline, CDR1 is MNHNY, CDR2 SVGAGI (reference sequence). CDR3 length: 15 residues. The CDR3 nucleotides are TGTGCCAGCAGACAAACAGGAAGCGAGAACTATGGCTACACCTTC. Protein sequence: CASRQTGSENYGYTF.

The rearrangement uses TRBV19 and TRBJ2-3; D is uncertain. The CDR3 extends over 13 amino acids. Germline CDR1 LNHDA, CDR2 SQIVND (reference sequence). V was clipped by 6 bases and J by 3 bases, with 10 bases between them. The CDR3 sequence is CASRPLSTDTQYF. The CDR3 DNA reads TGTGCCAGTAGACCCCTCTCTACAGATACGCAGTATTTT.

The CDR3 DNA reads as TGCGCCAGCAGCTTGGCGGCTAGAGGATACACAGATACGCAGTATTTT. This translates into CASSLAARGYTDTQYF. The J gene is TRBJ2-3, the V gene TRBV5-1; no clear D gene. The CDR3 has 16 amino acids. Trimming removed 0 bases at V and 2 bases at J, with 13 bases between. The germline V gene has CDR1 SGHRS and CDR2 YFSETQ.

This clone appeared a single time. The CDR3 reads CASSFMVSGELFF. CDR3 in DNA: TGTGCCAGCAGTTTTATGGTCAGCGGGGAGCTGTTTTTT. The J gene is TRBJ2-2, the V gene TRBV6-5; D not resolved. The ends were cut back, 4 bases at V and 7 bases at J, with 10 bases in the middle. This CDR3 is 13 amino acids long. CDR1 is MNHEY and CDR2 is SVGAGI in the germline V gene.

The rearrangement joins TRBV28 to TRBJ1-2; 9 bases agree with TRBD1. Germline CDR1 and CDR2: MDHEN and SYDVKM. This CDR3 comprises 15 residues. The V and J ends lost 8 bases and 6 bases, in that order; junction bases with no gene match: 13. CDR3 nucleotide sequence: TGTGCCAGCGCCGACCCGGGACAGGGATTTCATGGCTACACCTTC. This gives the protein CASADPGQGFHGYTF.

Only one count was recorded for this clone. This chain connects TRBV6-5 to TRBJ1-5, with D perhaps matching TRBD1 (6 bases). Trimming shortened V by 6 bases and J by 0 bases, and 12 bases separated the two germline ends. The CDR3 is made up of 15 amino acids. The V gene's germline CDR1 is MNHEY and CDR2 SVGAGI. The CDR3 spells CASRRQAYSNQPQHF. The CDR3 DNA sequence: TGTGCCAGCAGACGACAGGCTTATAGCAATCAGCCCCAGCATTTT.

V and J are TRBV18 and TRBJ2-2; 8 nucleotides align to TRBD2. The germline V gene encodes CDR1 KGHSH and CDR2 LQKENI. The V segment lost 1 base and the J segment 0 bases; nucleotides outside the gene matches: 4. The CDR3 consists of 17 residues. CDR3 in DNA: TGTGCCAGCTCACCACAGAAACTAGCGGCGAACACCGGGGAGCTGTTTTTT. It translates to CASSPQKLAANTGELFF.

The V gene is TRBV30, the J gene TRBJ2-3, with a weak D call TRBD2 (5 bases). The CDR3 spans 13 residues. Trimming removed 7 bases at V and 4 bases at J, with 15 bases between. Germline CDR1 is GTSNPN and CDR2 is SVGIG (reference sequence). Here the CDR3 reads CASSVRRADTQYF. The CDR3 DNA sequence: TGTGCCTCCTCAGTCAGGCGGGCAGATACGCAGTATTTT.

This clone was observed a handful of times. Written as DNA, the CDR3 is TGTGCCTGGAGTGTACGGATTGGCAGGGGGCGCGATCAGCCCCAGCATTTT. Amino acids: CAWSVRIGRGRDQPQHF. The chain links TRBV30 to TRBJ1-5; TRBD1 matches at 8 bases. The CDR3 has 17 residues. From germline, CDR1 is GTSNPN and CDR2 SVGIG (reference sequence). J was trimmed by 5 bases and V by 0 bases; bases with no gene match: 12.

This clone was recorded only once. CDR3 sequence reads: CASKRDRGLHYGYTF. In nucleotides, the CDR3 is TGTGCCAGCAAAAGGGACAGGGGGCTGCACTATGGCTACACCTTC. V usage is TRBV28 and J usage is TRBJ1-2, with 12 bases aligning to TRBD1. CDR1 is MDHEN, CDR2 SYDVKM, per germline. CDR3 size: 15 residues. V gave up 7 bases and J gave up 3 bases; unmatched junction bases: 6.

The CDR3: CASSPRAGDPYGYTF. The CDR3 bases are TGTGCCAGCTCACCACGCGCAGGGGACCCCTATGGCTACACCTTC. The chain recombines TRBV18 with TRBJ1-2; D is perhaps TRBD1 (6 bases). Germline V lookup: CDR1 KGHSH, CDR2 LQKENI. The CDR3 is 15 residues long. Trimming took 1 base from V and 4 from J, leaving 13 bases between them. The full variable domain, with the rest looked up from reference TRBV18 and TRBJ1-2, is NAGVMQNPRHLVRRRGQEARLRCSPMKGHSHVYWYRQLPEEGLKFMVYLQKENIIDESGMPKERFSAEFPKEGPSILRIQQVVRGDSAAYFCASSPRAGDPYGYTFGSGTRLTVV.

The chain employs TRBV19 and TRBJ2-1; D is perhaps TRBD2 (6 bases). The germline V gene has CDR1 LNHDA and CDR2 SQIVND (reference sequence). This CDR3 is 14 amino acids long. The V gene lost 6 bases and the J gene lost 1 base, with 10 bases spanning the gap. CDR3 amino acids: CASRSGESYNEQFF. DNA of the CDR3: TGTGCCAGTAGGTCGGGGGAGTCCTACAATGAGCAGTTCTTC.